This T cell receptor beta chain was recorded in a study of blood T cell repertoires in COVID-19. Looking at the study overall: Sources were T cells, B-cell-depleted T cells, or PBMCs; the material itself was cDNA or gDNA.

Data came from immunoSEQ multiplex PCR; TCRdb stores just in-frame clones and leaves some out. The sample lists about 180,000 clones, roughly 83% seen once, with about 8.6% in the top ten. Sequenced material: PBMCs or T cells enriched from blood (not recorded which). This clonotype was obtained from a woman aged 25 to 39 who had recovered from COVID-19.

The CDR3 DNA follows: TGTGCCAGCAGTTTATGGCAAGTCCTCTATAGCAATCAGCCCCAGCATTTT. This gives the protein CASSLWQVLYSNQPQHF. The gene calls are TRBV28 and TRBJ1-5; D remains ambiguous. The CDR3 is 17 amino acids. V lost 0 bases and J 0 bases, leaving 12 bases between the germline ends. Germline V gene sequence: CDR1 MDHEN, CDR2 SYDVKM.